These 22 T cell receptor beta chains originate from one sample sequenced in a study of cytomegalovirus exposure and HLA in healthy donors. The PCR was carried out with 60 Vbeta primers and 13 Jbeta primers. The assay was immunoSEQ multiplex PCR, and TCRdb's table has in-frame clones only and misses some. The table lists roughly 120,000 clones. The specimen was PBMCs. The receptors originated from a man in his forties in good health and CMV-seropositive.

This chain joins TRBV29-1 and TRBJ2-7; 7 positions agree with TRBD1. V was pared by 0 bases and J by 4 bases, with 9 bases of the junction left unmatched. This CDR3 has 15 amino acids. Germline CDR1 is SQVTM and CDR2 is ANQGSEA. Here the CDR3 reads CSVEDPRDSLYEQYF. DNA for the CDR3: TGCAGCGTTGAAGATCCCCGGGACAGCCTTTACGAGCAGTACTTC.

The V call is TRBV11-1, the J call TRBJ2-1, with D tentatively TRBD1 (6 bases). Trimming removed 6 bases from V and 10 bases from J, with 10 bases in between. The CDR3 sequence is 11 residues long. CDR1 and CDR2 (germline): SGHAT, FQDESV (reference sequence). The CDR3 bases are TGTGCCAGCAGTCCCCAGGGGGAGCAGTTCTTC. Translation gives CASSPQGEQFF.

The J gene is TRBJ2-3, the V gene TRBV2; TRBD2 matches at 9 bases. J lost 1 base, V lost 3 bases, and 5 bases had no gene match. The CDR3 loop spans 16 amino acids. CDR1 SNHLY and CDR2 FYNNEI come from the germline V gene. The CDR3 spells CASSEVSSGGTDTQYF. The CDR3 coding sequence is TGTGCCAGCAGTGAGGTCTCTAGCGGGGGCACAGATACGCAGTATTTT.

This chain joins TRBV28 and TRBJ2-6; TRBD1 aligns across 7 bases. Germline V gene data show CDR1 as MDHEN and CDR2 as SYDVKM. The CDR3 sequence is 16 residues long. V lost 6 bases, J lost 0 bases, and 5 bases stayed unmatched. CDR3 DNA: TGTGCCAGCAGCCAAGGGACAGCCTCTGGGGCCAACGTCCTGACTTTC. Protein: CASSQGTASGANVLTF. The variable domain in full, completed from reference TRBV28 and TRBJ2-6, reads DVKVTQSSRYLVKRTGEKVFLECVQDMDHENMFWYRQDPGLGLRLIYFSYDVKMKEKGDIPEGYSVSREKKERFSLILESASTNQTSMYLCASSQGTASGANVLTFGAGSRLTVL.

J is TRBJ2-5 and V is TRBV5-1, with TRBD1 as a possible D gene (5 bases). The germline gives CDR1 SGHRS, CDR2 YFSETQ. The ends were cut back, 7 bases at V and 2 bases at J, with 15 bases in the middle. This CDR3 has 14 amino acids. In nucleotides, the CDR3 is TGCGCCAGCCACCGAGGTGACAGTCAAGAGACCCAGTACTTC. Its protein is CASHRGDSQETQYF.

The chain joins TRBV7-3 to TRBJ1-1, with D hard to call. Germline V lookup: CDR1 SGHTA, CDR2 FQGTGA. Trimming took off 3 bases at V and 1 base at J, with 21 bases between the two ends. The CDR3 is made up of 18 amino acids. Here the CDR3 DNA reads TGTGCCAGCAGCTTTGCGGCGAGGGTTGGGTCCGAGAACACTGAAGCTTTCTTT. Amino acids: CASSFAARVGSENTEAFF.

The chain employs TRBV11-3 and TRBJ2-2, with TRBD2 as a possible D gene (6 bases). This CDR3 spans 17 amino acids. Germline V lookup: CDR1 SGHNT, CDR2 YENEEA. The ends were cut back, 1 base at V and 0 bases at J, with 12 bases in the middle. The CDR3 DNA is TGTGCCAGCAGCTTAGGATTATCTAGCGCGAACACCGGGGAGCTGTTTTTT. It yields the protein CASSLGLSSANTGELFF. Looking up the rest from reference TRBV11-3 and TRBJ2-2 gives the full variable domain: EAGVVQSPRYKIIEKKQPVAFWCNPISGHNTLYWYLQNLGQGPELLIRYENEEAVDDSQLPKDRFSAERLKGVDSTLKIQPAELGDSAVYLCASSLGLSSANTGELFFGEGSRLTVL.

Here the CDR3 DNA reads TGCAGCGTTGTGGGGGGGCTGGGATCCTACAATGAGCAGTTCTTC. Protein product: CSVVGGLGSYNEQFF. The V gene is TRBV29-1, the J gene TRBJ2-1; weak D call: TRBD2 (7 bases). The CDR3 spans 15 residues. Trimming took 4 bases from V and 1 from J, leaving 14 bases between them. Germline-derived CDR1 and CDR2 are SQVTM and ANQGSEA.

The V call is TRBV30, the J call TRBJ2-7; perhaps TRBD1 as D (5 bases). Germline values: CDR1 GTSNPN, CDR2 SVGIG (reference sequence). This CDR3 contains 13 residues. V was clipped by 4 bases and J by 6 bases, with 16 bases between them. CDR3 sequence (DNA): TGTGCCTGGAAGGCCAGGGTGCGAGGCGAGCAGTACTTC. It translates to CAWKARVRGEQYF.

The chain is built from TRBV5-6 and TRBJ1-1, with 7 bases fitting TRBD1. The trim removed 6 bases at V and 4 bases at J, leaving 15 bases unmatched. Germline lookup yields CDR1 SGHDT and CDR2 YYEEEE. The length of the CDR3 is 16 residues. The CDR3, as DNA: TGTGCCAGCACTGAAACAACAGGGGTTTTGAGCACTGAAGCTTTCTTT. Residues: CASTETTGVLSTEAFF.

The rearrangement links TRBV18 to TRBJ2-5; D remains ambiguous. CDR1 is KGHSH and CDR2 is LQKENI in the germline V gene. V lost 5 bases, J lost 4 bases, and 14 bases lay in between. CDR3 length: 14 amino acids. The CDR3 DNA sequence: TGTGCCAGCTCAAGCCGTCAACAGAGAGAGACCCAGTACTTC. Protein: CASSSRQQRETQYF.

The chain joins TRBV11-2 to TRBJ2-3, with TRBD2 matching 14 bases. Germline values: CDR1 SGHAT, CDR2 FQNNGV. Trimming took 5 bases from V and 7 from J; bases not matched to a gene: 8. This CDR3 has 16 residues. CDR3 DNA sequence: TGTGCCAGCAGCGCCCGGACTAGCGGGAGGTGGAATACGCAGTATTTT. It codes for CASSARTSGRWNTQYF.

CDR3 coding DNA: TGCGCCAGCAGTGATGGGACAGCGAATGAAAAACTGTTTTTT. Amino acid sequence: CASSDGTANEKLFF. The chain has TRBV10-1 and TRBJ1-4, with TRBD1 matching over 7 bases. V dropped 3 bases and J dropped 5; count of bases not matched to a gene: 3. The V gene's germline CDR1 is WNHNN and CDR2 SYGVQD (reference sequence). The CDR3 consists of 14 residues.

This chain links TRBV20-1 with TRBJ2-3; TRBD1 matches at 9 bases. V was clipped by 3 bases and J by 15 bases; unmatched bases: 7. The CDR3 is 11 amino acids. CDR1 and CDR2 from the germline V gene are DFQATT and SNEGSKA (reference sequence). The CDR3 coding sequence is TGCAGTGCTAGTTCGGCGGGACAGGGATATTTT. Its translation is CSASSAGQGYF.

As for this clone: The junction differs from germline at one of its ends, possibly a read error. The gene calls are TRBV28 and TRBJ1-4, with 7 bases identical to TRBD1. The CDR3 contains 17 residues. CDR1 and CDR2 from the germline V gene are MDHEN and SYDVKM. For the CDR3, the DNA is TGTGCCAGCAGCCTGACAGGGTCGGGGGCAACGAATGAAAAACTGTTTTTT. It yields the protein CASSLTGSGATNEKLFF.

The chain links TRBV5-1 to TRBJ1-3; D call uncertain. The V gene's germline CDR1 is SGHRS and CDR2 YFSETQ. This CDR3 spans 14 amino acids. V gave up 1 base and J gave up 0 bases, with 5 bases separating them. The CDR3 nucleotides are TGCGCCAGCAGCTTGTCTGTCTCTGGAAACACCATATATTTT. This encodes CASSLSVSGNTIYF.

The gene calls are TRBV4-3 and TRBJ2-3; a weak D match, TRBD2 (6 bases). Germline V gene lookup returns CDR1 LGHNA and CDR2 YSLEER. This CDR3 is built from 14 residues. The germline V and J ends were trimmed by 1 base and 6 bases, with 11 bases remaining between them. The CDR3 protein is CASSQVEGTDTQYF. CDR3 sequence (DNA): TGCGCCAGCAGCCAAGTGGAGGGTACCGATACGCAGTATTTT.

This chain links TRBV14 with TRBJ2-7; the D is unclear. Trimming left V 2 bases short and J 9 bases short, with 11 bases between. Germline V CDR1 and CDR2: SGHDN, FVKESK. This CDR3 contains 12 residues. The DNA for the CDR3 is TGTGCCAGCAGCCAATCTCTGTTTAGGCAGTACTTC. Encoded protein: CASSQSLFRQYF.

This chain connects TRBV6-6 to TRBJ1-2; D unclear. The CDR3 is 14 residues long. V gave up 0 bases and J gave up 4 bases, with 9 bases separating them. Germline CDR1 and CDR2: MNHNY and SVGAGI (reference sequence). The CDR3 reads CASSYSGGSYGYTF. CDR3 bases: TGTGCCAGCAGTTACTCGGGCGGGTCCTATGGCTACACCTTC.

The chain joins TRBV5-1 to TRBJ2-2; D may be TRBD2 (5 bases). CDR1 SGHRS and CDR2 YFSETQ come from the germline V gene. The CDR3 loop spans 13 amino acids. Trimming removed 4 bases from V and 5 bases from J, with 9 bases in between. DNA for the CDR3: TGCGCCAGCAGCCGGGAAACGACCGGGGAGCTGTTTTTT. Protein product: CASSRETTGELFF.

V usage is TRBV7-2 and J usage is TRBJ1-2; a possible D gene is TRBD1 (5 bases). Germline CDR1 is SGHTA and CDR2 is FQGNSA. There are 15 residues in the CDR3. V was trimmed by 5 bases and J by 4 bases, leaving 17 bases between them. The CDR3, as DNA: TGTGCCAGCAGCCCCCCGGGGGGGGGTGGCTATGGCTACACCTTC. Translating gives CASSPPGGGGYGYTF.

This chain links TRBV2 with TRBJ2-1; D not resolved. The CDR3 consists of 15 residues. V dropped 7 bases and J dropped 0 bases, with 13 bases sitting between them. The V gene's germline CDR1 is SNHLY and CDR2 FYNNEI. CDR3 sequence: CASTEDRSSYNEQFF. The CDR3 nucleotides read TGTGCCAGCACCGAGGATAGGAGCTCCTACAATGAGCAGTTCTTC.